This T cell receptor beta chain derives from a study of T cell repertoires in cytomegalovirus infection. Study details: Public TCR beta signatures indicated both CMV infection and matching HLA type. Notes on the study in general: Across the ex vivo response, the dominant clonotypes were HLA-C-restricted CMV-specific TCR beta clonotypes. Carriage of CMV together with the relevant HLA was identifiable through cumulative public TCR beta family frequency.

This clonotype was recorded a few times. Its antigen is unknown. The CDR3 contains 14 residues. V lost 5 bases to trimming and J lost 4 bases, with 12 bases between them. Germline V lookup: CDR1 SEHNR, CDR2 FQNEAQ (reference sequence). TCRdb reprocessed the reads via MiXCR and lists one record per CDR3 protein. The sample includes 45,000 to 65,000 distinct CDR3 sequences, 15% to 20% of them seen just once. The sequences come from CD8+ T cells from cultured PBMCs, collected from culture after CMV antigen stimulation. The chain recombines TRBV7-9 with TRBJ2-4, with a weak D call TRBD1 (5 bases). The receptor comes from a human donor in good health (CMV status not recorded). Some clones in this sample may be carry-over from other donors' samples. The CDR3 sequence is CASSPGRDKNIQYF. The DNA of the CDR3 is TGTGCCAGCAGCCCAGGCAGGGATAAAAACATTCAGTACTTC.